The rows below give T cell receptor beta chains drawn from one sample of a study of shared clonotypes between healthy human individuals. Sequencing used immunoSEQ multiplex PCR; TCRdb keeps in-frame clones, though not all of them. The table has about 2 million clones, about 94% seen once. The sequencing sample was made of naive CD8+ T cells sorted from blood. The source of these receptors is a man aged 18 to 30 in good health. Both conserved end residues are part of each CDR3. Each record gives: J gene, V gene, D gene, clone size, CDR3 DNA, CDR3 protein. The D gene is left open where the match is weak. Size values are once, few and many counts, or a class for expanded clones, and some rows have none.

j_call: TRBJ2-7; v_call: TRBV7-9; d_call: NA; clone_size: NA; cdr3_nt: TGTGCCAGCACAGCACCGGGACCGGAACTCTACGAGCAGTACTTC; cdr3_aa: CASTAPGPELYEQYF
j_call: TRBJ2-2; v_call: TRBV29-1; d_call: NA; clone_size: NA; cdr3_nt: TGCAGCGTTGAGGGCAGGGGGAACACCGGGGAGCTGTTTTTT; cdr3_aa: CSVEGRGNTGELFF
j_call: TRBJ2-1; v_call: TRBV13; d_call: TRBD2; clone_size: NA; cdr3_nt: TGTGCCAGCAGCTTAAGCGGGGGGCCCTACAATGAGCAGTTCTTC; cdr3_aa: CASSLSGGPYNEQFF
j_call: TRBJ2-7; v_call: TRBV6-5; d_call: NA; clone_size: NA; cdr3_nt: TGTGCCAGCAGTTACGCGGACGGGATCTACGAGCAGTACTTC; cdr3_aa: CASSYADGIYEQYF
j_call: TRBJ2-5; v_call: TRBV28; d_call: TRBD2; clone_size: NA; cdr3_nt: TGTGCCAGCAGTTTATGGGTTGCGGGGGGAGGGGAGACCCAGTACTTC; cdr3_aa: CASSLWVAGGGETQYF
j_call: TRBJ1-1; v_call: TRBV6-5; d_call: TRBD1; clone_size: NA; cdr3_nt: TGTGCCAGCAGTGGGACAGGGGGCGGCACTGAAGCTTTCTTT; cdr3_aa: CASSGTGGGTEAFF
j_call: TRBJ1-3; v_call: TRBV19; d_call: NA; clone_size: once; cdr3_nt: TGTGCCAGTAGTTCGACGATCCCGGATGGGGGAAACACCATATATTTT; cdr3_aa: CASSSTIPDGGNTIYF
j_call: TRBJ1-1; v_call: TRBV2; d_call: NA; clone_size: NA; cdr3_nt: TGTGCCAGCAGTGAAGCGCTTCGCGGGGGCGTTACCACTGAAGCTTTCTTT; cdr3_aa: CASSEALRGGVTTEAFF
j_call: TRBJ2-7; v_call: TRBV7-9; d_call: TRBD1; clone_size: NA; cdr3_nt: TGTGCCAGCAGCCCAGGGGGTTCCTACGAGCAGTACTTC; cdr3_aa: CASSPGGSYEQYF
j_call: TRBJ2-7; v_call: TRBV14; d_call: TRBD1; clone_size: NA; cdr3_nt: TGTGCCAGCAGCCAAGCTCCGGGACAGGTCTACGAGCAGTACTTC; cdr3_aa: CASSQAPGQVYEQYF
j_call: TRBJ2-7; v_call: TRBV29-1; d_call: TRBD2; clone_size: NA; cdr3_nt: TGCAGCGTTTACGTACCGGGACTAGCGGGGGTCGAGCAGTACTTC; cdr3_aa: CSVYVPGLAGVEQYF
j_call: TRBJ2-5; v_call: TRBV4-3; d_call: NA; clone_size: NA; cdr3_nt: TGCGCCAGCAGCCACTCTTCTAGCGCCCAAGAGACCCAGTACTTC; cdr3_aa: CASSHSSSAQETQYF
j_call: TRBJ2-7; v_call: TRBV27; d_call: TRBD2; clone_size: NA; cdr3_nt: TGTGCCAGCAGTCCTCTTGGGACTAGCGGCTACCTCTCCTACGAGCAGTACTTC; cdr3_aa: CASSPLGTSGYLSYEQYF
j_call: TRBJ2-7; v_call: TRBV16; d_call: NA; clone_size: NA; cdr3_nt: TGTGCCAGCAGCCTAAGAGGAATCTCCTACGAGCAGTACTTC; cdr3_aa: CASSLRGISYEQYF
j_call: TRBJ2-7; v_call: TRBV9; d_call: NA; clone_size: NA; cdr3_nt: TGTGCCAGCAGCGTAGGGTCCAGCTACGAGCAGTACTTC; cdr3_aa: CASSVGSSYEQYF
j_call: TRBJ2-5; v_call: TRBV4-1; d_call: TRBD1; clone_size: NA; cdr3_nt: TGCGCCAGCAGCCAGGTCCTAGGACAGGGGGTGGGAGAGACCCAGTACTTC; cdr3_aa: CASSQVLGQGVGETQYF
j_call: TRBJ2-7; v_call: TRBV4-1; d_call: NA; clone_size: NA; cdr3_nt: TGCGCCAGCAGCCAGGGGGGTTACGAGCAGTACTTC; cdr3_aa: CASSQGGYEQYF
j_call: TRBJ2-5; v_call: TRBV4-1; d_call: TRBD2; clone_size: NA; cdr3_nt: TGCGCCAGCAGCCAAGAACCTAGCGGGACCGGCGTGTCGCCCCAGTACTTC; cdr3_aa: CASSQEPSGTGVSPQYF
j_call: TRBJ2-1; v_call: TRBV28; d_call: TRBD2; clone_size: NA; cdr3_nt: TGTGCCAGCAGATCGGGGGGCTACAATGAGCAGTTCTTC; cdr3_aa: CASRSGGYNEQFF
j_call: TRBJ2-1; v_call: TRBV5-8; d_call: TRBD2; clone_size: NA; cdr3_nt: TGTGCCAGCAGCTTCGGACTAGCGGGGGCTGACTACAATGAGCAGTTCTTC; cdr3_aa: CASSFGLAGADYNEQFF
j_call: TRBJ2-3; v_call: TRBV13; d_call: NA; clone_size: NA; cdr3_nt: TGTGCCAGCAGCTTACTGTCGGTAGTAGGCACAGATACGCAGTATTTT; cdr3_aa: CASSLLSVVGTDTQYF
j_call: TRBJ1-2; v_call: TRBV18; d_call: TRBD1; clone_size: NA; cdr3_nt: TGTGCCAGCTCACCAGGGACAGGAGGCTATGGCTACACCTTC; cdr3_aa: CASSPGTGGYGYTF
j_call: TRBJ2-1; v_call: TRBV29-1; d_call: NA; clone_size: NA; cdr3_nt: TGCAGCGTTGAGGCTAACTACAATGAGCAGTTCTTC; cdr3_aa: CSVEANYNEQFF
j_call: TRBJ2-3; v_call: TRBV7-6; d_call: NA; clone_size: NA; cdr3_nt: TGTGCCAGCAGCTCGGCCCGGGACGACCCCACAGATACGCAGTATTTT; cdr3_aa: CASSSARDDPTDTQYF
j_call: TRBJ2-1; v_call: TRBV6-5; d_call: TRBD1; clone_size: NA; cdr3_nt: TGTGCCAGCAGTTACGCGAAGGGGACAGGGGGAGATGAGCAGTTCTTC; cdr3_aa: CASSYAKGTGGDEQFF
j_call: TRBJ1-1; v_call: TRBV10-2; d_call: NA; clone_size: NA; cdr3_nt: TGCGCCAGCAGTGAGATGGGGGGTGCTGAAGCTTTCTTT; cdr3_aa: CASSEMGGAEAFF
j_call: TRBJ2-7; v_call: TRBV6-1; d_call: TRBD2; clone_size: NA; cdr3_nt: TGTGCCAGCAGTAGTGTAGCGGGGGGTATAGGACAGTACTTC; cdr3_aa: CASSSVAGGIGQYF
j_call: TRBJ2-1; v_call: TRBV4-3; d_call: NA; clone_size: NA; cdr3_nt: TGCGCCGGCAGCCAAGAACGCGGTTACTCCTACAATGAGCAGTTCTTC; cdr3_aa: CAGSQERGYSYNEQFF
j_call: TRBJ1-4; v_call: TRBV19; d_call: NA; clone_size: NA; cdr3_nt: TGTGCCAGTACCTGGGGGTATGGGCGGAATGAAAAACTGTTTTTT; cdr3_aa: CASTWGYGRNEKLFF
j_call: TRBJ2-1; v_call: TRBV9; d_call: NA; clone_size: NA; cdr3_nt: TGTGCCAGCAGCGTAAGTGGGATAGGGGCGGGAATACAGGAGCAGTTCTTC; cdr3_aa: CASSVSGIGAGIQEQFF
j_call: TRBJ2-2; v_call: TRBV6-5; d_call: NA; clone_size: NA; cdr3_nt: TGTGCCAGCAGTTACGCGGATTCCACCGGGGAGCTGTTTTTT; cdr3_aa: CASSYADSTGELFF
j_call: TRBJ2-2; v_call: TRBV18; d_call: TRBD2; clone_size: NA; cdr3_nt: TGTGCCAGCTCTTATGTAGCGGGAGGACCATACAACACCGGGGAGCTGTTTTTT; cdr3_aa: CASSYVAGGPYNTGELFF
j_call: TRBJ2-7; v_call: TRBV5-1; d_call: NA; clone_size: NA; cdr3_nt: TGCGCCAGCAGCTTGGCTACTGGGCCGTCCTACGAGCAGTACTTC; cdr3_aa: CASSLATGPSYEQYF
j_call: TRBJ2-3; v_call: TRBV27; d_call: TRBD2; clone_size: NA; cdr3_nt: TGTGCCAGCAGTCTAACAGGGACTAGCGGGAGTGATACGCAGTATTTT; cdr3_aa: CASSLTGTSGSDTQYF
j_call: TRBJ1-2; v_call: TRBV6-1; d_call: TRBD1; clone_size: NA; cdr3_nt: TGTGCCAGCAGTGAAGCGCTTGGGACAGGGGTCCTCTATGGCTACACCTTC; cdr3_aa: CASSEALGTGVLYGYTF
j_call: TRBJ1-5; v_call: TRBV5-1; d_call: TRBD1; clone_size: NA; cdr3_nt: TGCGCCAGCAGCTTCACAGGGGGTGTCAATCAGCCCCAGCATTTT; cdr3_aa: CASSFTGGVNQPQHF
j_call: TRBJ1-1; v_call: TRBV11-3; d_call: NA; clone_size: NA; cdr3_nt: TGTGCCAGCAGCCCGACCGTTATGAACACTGAAGCTTTCTTT; cdr3_aa: CASSPTVMNTEAFF
j_call: TRBJ1-1; v_call: TRBV19; d_call: NA; clone_size: few; cdr3_nt: TGTGCCAGTAGTATCGGTCAGGGGAGAGAGAACACTGAAGCTTTCTTT; cdr3_aa: CASSIGQGRENTEAFF
j_call: TRBJ2-7; v_call: TRBV13; d_call: NA; clone_size: NA; cdr3_nt: TGTGCCAGCAGCTGGGGGGTCTACGAGCAGTACTTC; cdr3_aa: CASSWGVYEQYF
j_call: TRBJ1-1; v_call: TRBV5-6; d_call: TRBD1; clone_size: NA; cdr3_nt: TGTGCCAGCAGCTTGGACAGGGGGGCTGAAGCTTTCTTT; cdr3_aa: CASSLDRGAEAFF
j_call: TRBJ1-1; v_call: TRBV5-6; d_call: NA; clone_size: NA; cdr3_nt: TGTGCCAGCAGCTCGAGAGAGAACACTGAAGCTTTCTTT; cdr3_aa: CASSSRENTEAFF
j_call: TRBJ2-7; v_call: TRBV18; d_call: NA; clone_size: few; cdr3_nt: TGTGCCAGCTCACCACCAGACAGCAACTCCTACGAGCAGTACTTC; cdr3_aa: CASSPPDSNSYEQYF
j_call: TRBJ1-1; v_call: TRBV14; d_call: NA; clone_size: NA; cdr3_nt: TGTGCCAGCAGCCAAGACCAGGGGCGTGTAGGTAAAGCTTTCTTT; cdr3_aa: CASSQDQGRVGKAFF